One and the same sample provided the 14 T cell receptor beta chains below, sequenced in a study of control samples from healthy donors and cancer patients. Sequencing was performed with immunoSEQ multiplex PCR; in TCRdb, only in-frame clones are kept and a portion is missing. This table holds about 44,000 clones, about 89% found once. Sequencing used PBMCs. Receptors originate from a woman aged 55 to 70 with lung cancer.

The rearrangement joins TRBV18 to TRBJ1-4, with D tentatively TRBD1 (5 bases). The V and J ends lost 3 bases and 3 bases respectively, with 11 bases between them. Germline V gene lookup returns CDR1 KGHSH and CDR2 LQKENI. CDR3 size: 15 residues. DNA for the CDR3: TGTGCCAGCTCACCGACGGGGGTATCTAATGAAAAACTGTTTTTT. Protein product: CASSPTGVSNEKLFF.

This chain connects TRBV5-4 to TRBJ2-5; D is ambiguous. Germline loops: CDR1 SGHNT, CDR2 YYREEE (reference sequence). The CDR3 consists of 14 residues. V lost 1 base, J lost 2 bases, and 9 bases lay in between. The CDR3 spells CASSLSLGQETQYF. CDR3 in DNA: TGTGCCAGCAGCTTGTCATTGGGACAAGAGACCCAGTACTTC.

The chain uses TRBV5-6 and TRBJ2-3; D uncertain. V was shortened by 4 bases and J by 0 bases, with 3 bases between the two germline ends. The CDR3 is made up of 12 amino acids. Looked up from germline, CDR1 is SGHDT and CDR2 is YYEEEE. This CDR3 is CASSPSTDTQYF. CDR3 DNA: TGTGCCAGCAGCCCTAGCACAGATACGCAGTATTTT.

CDR3 sequence (DNA): TGCGCCAGCAGCCAAGGAACTACCCTTAACTATGGCTACACCTTC. This gives the protein CASSQGTTLNYGYTF. This chain uses TRBV4-3 with TRBJ1-2; D is unresolved. The CDR3 is 15 residues long. Between the trimmed V and J ends, which lost 1 base and 1 base, there was a span of 10 bases. Germline assignment: CDR1 LGHNA and CDR2 YSLEER.

The chain combines TRBV3-1 (or the pseudogene TRBV3-2) with TRBJ2-1; maybe TRBD1 (5 bases). The length of the CDR3 is 13 residues. V was trimmed by 1 base and J by 8 bases, leaving 9 bases between them. The germline CDR1 and CDR2 sequences are LGHDT and YNNKEL (reference sequence). The CDR3 coding sequence is TGTGCCAGCAGCCAAGGCAGGGCAGATGAGCAGTTCTTC. It is translated as CASSQGRADEQFF.

The chain recombines TRBV5-1 with TRBJ1-1; D gene ambiguous. Per germline, CDR1 SGHRS and CDR2 YFSETQ. Trimming took off 2 bases at V and 3 bases at J, with 14 bases between the two ends. The CDR3 has 15 residues. CDR3 DNA sequence: TGCGCCAGCAGCTTTTCAACGGGCGGGGACACTGAAGCTTTCTTT. Its protein product is CASSFSTGGDTEAFF.

J is TRBJ2-2 and V is TRBV7-9; TRBD1 matches 7 bases. Germline values: CDR1 SEHNR, CDR2 FQNEAQ (reference sequence). The V segment lost 4 bases and the J segment 7 bases; nucleotides outside the gene matches: 9. There are 15 residues in the CDR3. Written as DNA, the CDR3 is TGTGCCAGCAGCTCACGACAGGGTCCCCACGGGGAGCTGTTTTTT. Translation gives CASSSRQGPHGELFF.

The chain combines TRBV27 with TRBJ1-2; D unresolved. Germline V gives CDR1 MNHEY, CDR2 SMNVEV (reference sequence). V was pared by 0 bases and J by 2 bases, with 4 bases between. The CDR3 consists of 13 residues. CDR3 in DNA: TGTGCCAGCAGTTTATCGGTAAACTATGGCTACACCTTC. Its protein is CASSLSVNYGYTF.

This chain connects TRBV4-2 to TRBJ2-7; D uncertain. CDR1 is LGHNA, CDR2 YNFKEQ, per germline. V was cut by 0 bases and J by 2 bases, with 8 bases left in between. The CDR3 contains 14 residues. Written as DNA, the CDR3 is TGTGCCAGCAGCCAAGATCGGCGGACCTACGAGCAGTACTTC. This sequence encodes CASSQDRRTYEQYF.

As to this clone: A read error is likely, as this CDR3 ends without the conserved phenylalanine or tryptophan. The DNA is left out, because the CDR3 cannot be placed on it with certainty; the CDR3 is given as TCRdb lists it. V and J are TRBV12-3 or TRBV12-4 and TRBJ1-2. The CDR3 totals 8 residues, both ends included. The CDR3 loop reads CASSHGNL.

CDR3 loop: CASSYDYNEQFF. DNA of the CDR3: TGTGCCAGCAGTTATGACTACAATGAGCAGTTCTTC. J is TRBJ2-1 and V is TRBV12-3 or TRBV12-4; unclear D gene. CDR3 length: 12 amino acids. V lost 4 bases and J lost 3, with 4 bases in between.

J is TRBJ1-5 and V is TRBV24-1; TRBD1 might be the D (5 bases). V lost 6 bases and J lost 1, with 9 bases in between. CDR1 is KGHDR, CDR2 SFDVKD, per germline. The CDR3 spans 14 residues. CDR3 protein: CATSQGLSNQPQHF. CDR3 DNA: TGTGCCACCAGTCAGGGTTTAAGCAATCAGCCCCAGCATTTT.

This clone was picked up one time. This sequence joins TRBV28 and TRBJ1-2, with D uncertain. The CDR3 covers 13 residues. With 2 bases removed from V and 2 bases from J, the gap between germline ends came to 6 bases. Per germline, CDR1 MDHEN and CDR2 SYDVKM. CDR3 DNA: TGTGCCAGCAGTTTACGGGAGAACTATGGCTACACCTTC. Translation gives CASSLRENYGYTF.

As concerns this clone: Other DNA variants within this sample encode the same CDR3. The rearrangement links TRBV10-3 to TRBJ2-3; D not certain. Per the germline V gene, CDR1 is ENHRY and CDR2 is SYGVKD. Trimming shortened V by 3 bases and J by 4 bases, and 2 bases separated the two germline ends. CDR3 length: 11 amino acids. The CDR3 protein is CAISESDTQYF. The CDR3 coding sequence is TGTGCCATCAGTGAATCAGATACGCAGTATTTT.